The 28 T cell receptor beta chains below come from one sample, sequenced in a study of OX40 agonist ivuxolimab in advanced cancers. Library creation used the immunoSEQ multiplex PCR assay. Entries here come from immuneACCESS through TCRdb and include only in-frame sequences with V and J called. Some clones fail to appear in such tables; in the studies checked, an unresolved V gene covers under half of the shortfall, and the cause of the remainder is unknown. For this sample there are more than 65,000 clones; about 88% appear just once. The ten largest clones add up to roughly 0.7% of the sample. The material was CD4+ or CD8+ T cells sorted from blood, obtained in a trial of the OX40 agonist ivuxolimab. The receptors originated from an adult with an advanced solid tumor such as melanoma, head and neck, liver or kidney cancer.

There are a few counts of this clone. The chain couples TRBV4-3 to TRBJ1-5; D gene ambiguous. The V gene lost 10 bases and the J gene lost 1 base, with 11 bases spanning the gap. CDR3 length: 13 amino acids. The germline V gene has CDR1 LGHNA and CDR2 YSLEER. This CDR3 is CATRGESNQPQHF. In DNA, the CDR3 is TGCGCCACCCGTGGGGAAAGCAATCAGCCCCAGCATTTT.

V is TRBV6-5 and J is TRBJ2-1; 8 nucleotides agree with TRBD1. V dropped 8 bases and J dropped 7; count of bases not matched to a gene: 13. The CDR3 loop spans 15 amino acids. The germline V gene encodes CDR1 MNHEY and CDR2 SVGAGI. This chain's CDR3 is CASGRTGTGLNEQFF. The DNA of the CDR3 is TGTGCCAGCGGCCGGACAGGGACAGGCCTAAATGAGCAGTTCTTC.

The chain has TRBV5-1 and TRBJ2-1; no reliable D call. Germline CDR1 is SGHRS and CDR2 is YFSETQ. The CDR3 spans 13 residues. V dropped 4 bases and J dropped 4 bases, with 9 bases sitting between them. The CDR3 region is CASSPPGYNEQFF. CDR3 in DNA: TGCGCCAGCAGCCCCCCAGGTTACAATGAGCAGTTCTTC.

V is TRBV7-8 and J is TRBJ2-7; 7 nucleotides line up with TRBD1. The CDR3 spans 13 residues. Germline V CDR1 and CDR2: SGHVS, FQNEAQ. V gave up 7 bases and J gave up 2 bases; unmatched junction bases: 5. CDR3 in amino acids: CASTFGTAYEQYF. The CDR3 nucleotides are TGTGCCAGCACCTTTGGGACAGCCTACGAGCAGTACTTC.

The chain couples TRBV4-2 to TRBJ1-4, with D hard to call. V was cut by 0 bases and J by 7 bases, with 6 bases left in between. Germline loops: CDR1 LGHNA, CDR2 YNFKEQ. CDR3 length: 13 amino acids. CDR3 sequence reads: CASSQESPEKLFF. The CDR3 DNA reads as TGTGCCAGCAGCCAAGAAAGTCCTGAAAAACTGTTTTTT.

Note on this clone: The same CDR3 is also encoded by other DNA sequences in this sample. The V and J genes are TRBV18 and TRBJ2-5; tentative D call: TRBD2 (6 bases). This CDR3 is 14 amino acids long. Looked up from germline, CDR1 is KGHSH and CDR2 is LQKENI. V lost 3 bases, J lost 5 bases, and 13 bases lay in between. The CDR3 DNA is TGTGCCAGCTCACCGGGACTCGGCGCGGAGACCCAGTACTTC. Its translation is CASSPGLGAETQYF.

V usage is TRBV11-2 and J usage is TRBJ2-7, with D unclear. This CDR3 spans 15 amino acids. With 1 base removed from V and 0 bases from J, the gap between germline ends came to 10 bases. CDR1 is SGHAT, CDR2 FQNNGV, per germline. In DNA, the CDR3 is TGTGCCAGCAGCTTAGTCACAGTTCCCTCCTACGAGCAGTACTTC. It is translated as CASSLVTVPSYEQYF.

The chain couples TRBV6-1 to TRBJ2-1; 7 nucleotides agree with TRBD1. With 2 bases clipped from V and 6 bases from J, the junction kept 4 bases outside the gene matches. This CDR3 region has 14 residues. Germline values: CDR1 MNHNS, CDR2 SASEGT. CDR3 nucleotides: TGTGCCAGCAGTGAATTGGGGACAGTCAATGAGCAGTTCTTC. As protein: CASSELGTVNEQFF.

The chain is built from TRBV6-5 and TRBJ1-1, with a tentative D call TRBD1 (5 bases). The germline V and J ends were trimmed by 0 bases and 5 bases, with 10 bases remaining between them. CDR3 length: 14 amino acids. Germline values: CDR1 MNHEY, CDR2 SVGAGI. The CDR3 loop is CASSYSAGRTEAFF. CDR3 DNA: TGTGCCAGCAGTTACTCAGCAGGGAGGACTGAAGCTTTCTTT.

The chain carries TRBV29-1 and TRBJ2-1, with D maybe TRBD1 (6 bases). This CDR3 is 14 amino acids long. The V and J ends lost 4 bases and 3 bases respectively, with 13 bases between them. Per germline, CDR1 SQVTM and CDR2 ANQGSEA. CDR3 in amino acids: CSVGWTASYNEQFF. The CDR3 nucleotides read TGCAGCGTTGGTTGGACAGCGAGCTACAATGAGCAGTTCTTC.

The gene calls are TRBV2 and TRBJ1-4, with D hard to call. The CDR3 is made up of 10 amino acids. V shed 10 bases and J shed 7 bases, with 7 bases lying between them. Per the germline V gene, CDR1 is SNHLY and CDR2 is FYNNEI. CDR3 residues: CATYGEKLFF. The CDR3 DNA is TGTGCCACCTACGGTGAAAAACTGTTTTTT.

The chain uses TRBV9 and TRBJ2-1; a weak D match, TRBD1 (6 bases). The CDR3 extends over 13 amino acids. Trimming took 5 bases from V and 4 from J, leaving 10 bases between them. The germline gives CDR1 SGDLS, CDR2 YYNGEE. CDR3 region: CASSMTGYNEQFF. DNA for the CDR3: TGTGCCAGCAGTATGACAGGTTACAATGAGCAGTTCTTC.

This sequence joins TRBV19 and TRBJ1-5; 7 bases are shared with TRBD1. Trimming removed 4 bases from V and 4 bases from J; junction bases left unmatched: 7. The CDR3 extends over 15 amino acids. CDR1 LNHDA and CDR2 SQIVND come from the germline V gene (reference sequence). CDR3 sequence reads: CASSTQTGWNQPQHF. For the CDR3, the DNA is TGTGCCAGTAGTACCCAGACAGGGTGGAATCAGCCCCAGCATTTT.

This clone is a singleton in its sample. This chain links TRBV30 with TRBJ1-4; no reliable D call. CDR1 is GTSNPN and CDR2 is SVGIG in the germline V gene (reference sequence). The V gene lost 2 bases and the J gene lost 6 bases, with 7 bases spanning the gap. The CDR3 runs to 12 residues. This CDR3 is CAWSPHDEKLFF. In nucleotides, the CDR3 is TGTGCCTGGAGTCCACATGATGAAAAACTGTTTTTT.

The chain employs TRBV6-5 and TRBJ2-5; 15 nucleotides line up with TRBD2. The germline V gene has CDR1 MNHEY and CDR2 SVGAGI. This CDR3 has 16 amino acids. Trimming removed 2 bases from V and 5 bases from J; junction bases left unmatched: 3. The CDR3 DNA is TGTGCCAGCAGTTACGGACTAGCGGGGGGGCAGGAGACCCAGTACTTC. Its translation: CASSYGLAGGQETQYF.

The chain carries TRBV18 and TRBJ2-5, with no clear D. Germline loops: CDR1 KGHSH, CDR2 LQKENI. Trimming left V 2 bases short and J 1 base short, with 11 bases between. The CDR3 length is 15 residues. The CDR3 bases are TGTGCCAGCTCACCAGCAACCCACTCCCAAGAGACCCAGTACTTC. Its translation is CASSPATHSQETQYF.

Only one count was recorded for this clone. The chain joins TRBV18 to TRBJ1-2; D remains ambiguous. V lost 2 bases and J 4 bases, leaving 17 bases between the germline ends. This CDR3 spans 16 amino acids. Germline CDR1 is KGHSH and CDR2 is LQKENI. Here the CDR3 reads CASSPNTGVPSYGYTF. The CDR3 coding sequence is TGTGCCAGCTCACCAAACACGGGAGTCCCCTCCTATGGCTACACCTTC.

This chain joins TRBV10-1 and TRBJ2-4; D gene uncertain. CDR3 size: 14 residues. The ends were cut back, 0 bases at V and 6 bases at J, with 9 bases in the middle. CDR1 WNHNN and CDR2 SYGVQD come from the germline V gene (reference sequence). The CDR3 protein is CASSESSPPNIQYF. CDR3 nucleotides: TGCGCCAGCAGTGAGTCGAGTCCACCAAACATTCAGTACTTC.

The chain combines TRBV7-8 with TRBJ1-1, with D possibly being TRBD1 (6 bases). Germline-derived CDR1 and CDR2 are SGHVS and FQNEAQ. V dropped 5 bases and J dropped 3 bases, with 13 bases sitting between them. This CDR3 comprises 14 residues. The CDR3 bases are TGTGCCAGCAGCCTACAGGGAAGGGACACTGAAGCTTTCTTT. Its protein product is CASSLQGRDTEAFF.

This clone turned up a few times. V and J are TRBV4-1 and TRBJ2-1, with 10 bases matching TRBD2. The CDR3 has 15 residues. J gave up 4 bases and V 1 base, and 1 base lay outside the gene matches. Germline assignment: CDR1 MGHRA and CDR2 YSYEKL. In DNA form, the CDR3 reads TGCGCCAGCAGCCAAGGGACTAGCGGTTACAATGAGCAGTTCTTC. Translation: CASSQGTSGYNEQFF.

This clone occurred a few times. The V and J genes are TRBV29-1 and TRBJ1-2; D remains unclear. CDR1 is SQVTM and CDR2 is ANQGSEA in the germline V gene. The CDR3 totals 10 residues. V was shortened by 7 bases and J by 2 bases, with 5 bases between the two germline ends. The CDR3 coding sequence is TGCAGCGACCAGAACTATGGCTACACCTTC. It translates to CSDQNYGYTF.

This clone was counted once. The CDR3 loop is CASRDMAADTQYF. CDR3 DNA: TGTGCCAGCCGGGACATGGCCGCGGATACGCAGTATTTT. The J gene is TRBJ2-3, the V gene TRBV27; maybe TRBD1 (6 bases). Germline CDR1 MNHEY, CDR2 SMNVEV (reference sequence). The CDR3 has 13 amino acids. Trimming shortened V by 8 bases and J by 6 bases, and 15 bases separated the two germline ends.

This chain links TRBV6-1 with TRBJ1-2, with 8 bases fitting TRBD1. V shed 8 bases and J 8 bases; nucleotides not matched to a gene: 10. CDR3 length: 13 amino acids. Germline-derived CDR1 and CDR2 are MNHNS and SASEGT. CDR3 residues: CASGTGNTGGYTF. CDR3 DNA sequence: TGTGCCAGCGGGACAGGCAATACGGGGGGCTACACCTTC.

The J gene is TRBJ1-3, the V gene TRBV5-1; D gene unclear. The CDR3 contains 14 residues. Per the germline V gene, CDR1 is SGHRS and CDR2 is YFSETQ. With 4 bases removed from V and 4 bases from J, the gap between germline ends came to 12 bases. The CDR3 bases are TGCGCCAGCAGCGACCCGATATCCGGAAACACCATATATTTT. It codes for CASSDPISGNTIYF.

In regard to this clone: The junction departs from the called germline gene at one end, perhaps through a read error. This same CDR3 is encoded by further DNA sequences in the sample. The chain couples TRBV30 to TRBJ1-2; D may be TRBD1 (6 bases). The germline V gene encodes CDR1 GTSNPN and CDR2 SVGIG (reference sequence). The CDR3 is 10 residues long. The CDR3 here is CAFGQYGYTF. The CDR3 nucleotides read TGTGCCTTCGGACAGTATGGCTACACTTTC.

The rearrangement links TRBV9 to TRBJ2-5; D perhaps matches TRBD1 (5 bases). Germline V gene lookup returns CDR1 SGDLS and CDR2 YYNGEE. Trimming removed 3 bases from V and 4 bases from J, with 10 bases in between. The CDR3 covers 13 residues. The CDR3 is CASSEGNRETQYF. Here the CDR3 DNA reads TGTGCCAGCAGCGAGGGGAACAGAGAGACCCAGTACTTC.

The chain recombines TRBV6-5 with TRBJ2-5; D is unclear. CDR1 and CDR2 from the germline V gene are MNHEY and SVGAGI. The CDR3 extends over 14 amino acids. Trimming left V 6 bases short and J 3 bases short, with 14 bases between. CDR3 sequence (DNA): TGTGCCAGCAGCCGCGTTGGGGTAGAAGAGACCCAGTACTTC. Translated: CASSRVGVEETQYF.

The count of this clone is one. The genes are TRBV11-2 and TRBJ2-7, with D uncertain. The V end lost 5 bases, the J end lost 6 bases, and 8 bases lay between the germline ends. The length of the CDR3 is 11 residues. The germline CDR1 and CDR2 sequences are SGHAT and FQNNGV. Written as DNA, the CDR3 is TGTGCCAGCAGCAGAGTGGGCGAGCAGTACTTC. This codes for CASSRVGEQYF.